This record concerns one TCR beta chain sequence. The antigen is undetermined. These data are taken from a study of Ad26.COV2.S vaccination and SARS-CoV-2 variants. Study details: The trial was COV1001 and the donor's arm was Ad26.COV2.S.

Study observations and caveats: Recipients of vaccine and of placebo showed similar breadth of their non-spike TCR repertoires.

Described treatment: 15 to 20 received Ad26.COV2.S at low or high dose, single or two shots; five or six received placebo; per-sample allocation not given. Repertoires come from day 63 after the first vaccine or placebo injection. The length of the CDR3 is 16 residues. Germline lookup yields CDR1 SGHNT and CDR2 YYREEE (reference sequence). The trim removed 0 bases at V and 4 bases at J, leaving 6 bases unmatched. The repertoire was sequenced with immunoSEQ multiplex PCR; TCRdb's copy has only in-frame clones and lacks some. The sample has roughly 380,000 clones, approximately 84% seen once. Sample: peripheral blood, taken in a trial of Ad26.COV2.S vaccine versus placebo. This rearrangement joins TRBV5-4 to TRBJ2-3, with 9 bases lining up with TRBD1. This sequence was found in a person between 18 and 65 years old who received the Ad26.COV2.S COVID-19 vaccine or a placebo. Here the CDR3 DNA reads TGTGCCAGCAGCTTGGCACAGGGGGCCCAGGCAGATACGCAGTATTTT. It codes for CASSLAQGAQADTQYF.